This T cell receptor (beta chain) was captured by sequencing in a study of blood T cell repertoires in COVID-19. Per germline, CDR1 SGHDN and CDR2 FVKESK. V was cut by 1 base and J by 2 bases, with 5 bases left in between. The CDR3 is 13 amino acids. Under the authors' procedure: Nucleated cell number was recorded as an estimate derived from reference gene primer amplification. TCRdb's copy holds only in-frame clones and misses some; the assay was immunoSEQ multiplex PCR. For V, J and clone size, that table is used; D and trimming come from the DNA. The sample comprises some 190,000 clones, around 87% of which are singletons, and under 30% rests with the top ten.

The sequenced sample was PBMCs or T cells enriched from blood (not recorded which). The gene calls are TRBV14 and TRBJ1-2, with D uncertain. The receptor was isolated from a woman in her thirties or forties in a cohort exposed to, infected with or recovered from COVID-19 (not recorded which). In DNA form, the CDR3 reads TGTGCCAGCAGCCAAGCCCCGAACTATGGCTACACCTTC. Translating it yields CASSQAPNYGYTF.